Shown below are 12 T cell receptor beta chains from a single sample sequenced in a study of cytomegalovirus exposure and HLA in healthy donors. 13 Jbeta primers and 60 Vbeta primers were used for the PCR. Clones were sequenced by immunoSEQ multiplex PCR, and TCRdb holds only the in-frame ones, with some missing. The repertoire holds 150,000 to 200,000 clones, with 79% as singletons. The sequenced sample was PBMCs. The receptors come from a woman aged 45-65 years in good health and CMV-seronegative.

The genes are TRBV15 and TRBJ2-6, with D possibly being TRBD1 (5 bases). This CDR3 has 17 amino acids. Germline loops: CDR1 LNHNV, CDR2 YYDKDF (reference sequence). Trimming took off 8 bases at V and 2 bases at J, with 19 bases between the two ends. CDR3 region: CATSPRQGYAGANVLTF. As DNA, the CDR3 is TGTGCCACCTCTCCCCGGCAGGGATATGCTGGGGCCAACGTCCTGACTTTC.

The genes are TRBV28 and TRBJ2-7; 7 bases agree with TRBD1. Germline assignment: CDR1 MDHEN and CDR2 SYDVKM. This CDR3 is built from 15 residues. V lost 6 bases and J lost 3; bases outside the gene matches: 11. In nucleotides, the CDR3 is TGTGCCAGCAGGGTACCGGGACAGAGCATCTACGAGCAGTACTTC. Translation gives CASRVPGQSIYEQYF. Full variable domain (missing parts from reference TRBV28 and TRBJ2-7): DVKVTQSSRYLVKRTGEKVFLECVQDMDHENMFWYRQDPGLGLRLIYFSYDVKMKEKGDIPEGYSVSREKKERFSLILESASTNQTSMYLCASRVPGQSIYEQYFGPGTRLTVT.

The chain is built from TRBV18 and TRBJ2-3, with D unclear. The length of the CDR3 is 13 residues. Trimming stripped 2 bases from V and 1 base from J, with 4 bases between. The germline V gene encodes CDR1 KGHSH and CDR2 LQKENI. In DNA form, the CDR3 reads TGTGCCAGCTCACCAACGGGCACAGATACGCAGTATTTT. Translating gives CASSPTGTDTQYF.

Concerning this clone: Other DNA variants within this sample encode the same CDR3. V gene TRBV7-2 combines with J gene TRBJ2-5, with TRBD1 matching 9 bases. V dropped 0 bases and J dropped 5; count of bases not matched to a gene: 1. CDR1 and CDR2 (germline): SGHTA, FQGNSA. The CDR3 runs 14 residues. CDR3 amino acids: CASSLAGQGETQYF. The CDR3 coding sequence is TGTGCCAGCAGCTTAGCCGGACAGGGGGAGACCCAGTACTTC.

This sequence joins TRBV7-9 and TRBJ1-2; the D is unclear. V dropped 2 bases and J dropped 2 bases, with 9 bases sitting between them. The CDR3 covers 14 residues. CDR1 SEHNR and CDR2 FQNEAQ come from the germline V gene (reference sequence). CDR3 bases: TGTGCCAGCAGCTTACAGCGTATCAACTATGGCTACACCTTC. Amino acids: CASSLQRINYGYTF.

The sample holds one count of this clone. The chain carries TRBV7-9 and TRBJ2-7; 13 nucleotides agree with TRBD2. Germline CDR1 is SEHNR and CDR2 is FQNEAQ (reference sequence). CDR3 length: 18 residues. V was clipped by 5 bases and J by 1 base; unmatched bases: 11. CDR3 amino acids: CASSRGLAGVVISYEQYF. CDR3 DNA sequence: TGTGCCAGCAGCCGAGGACTAGCGGGAGTCGTTATTTCCTACGAGCAGTACTTC.

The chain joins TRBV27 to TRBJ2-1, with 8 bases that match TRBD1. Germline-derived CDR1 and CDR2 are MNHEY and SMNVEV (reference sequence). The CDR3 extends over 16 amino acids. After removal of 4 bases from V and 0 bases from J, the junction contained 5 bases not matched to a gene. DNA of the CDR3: TGTGCCAGCAGTTGGAGAACAGGGGGCTCCTACAATGAGCAGTTCTTC. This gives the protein CASSWRTGGSYNEQFF.

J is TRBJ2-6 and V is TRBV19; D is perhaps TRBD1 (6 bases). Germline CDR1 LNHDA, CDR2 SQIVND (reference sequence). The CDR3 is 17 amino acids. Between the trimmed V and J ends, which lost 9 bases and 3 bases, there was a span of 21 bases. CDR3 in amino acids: CARNNREMLGGANVLTF. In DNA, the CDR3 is TGTGCCAGAAACAACAGGGAAATGCTTGGTGGGGCCAACGTCCTGACTTTC.

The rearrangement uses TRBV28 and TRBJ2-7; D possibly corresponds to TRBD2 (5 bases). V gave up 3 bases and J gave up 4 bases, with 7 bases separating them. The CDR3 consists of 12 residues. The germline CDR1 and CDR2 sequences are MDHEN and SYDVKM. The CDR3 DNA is TGTGCCAGCAGTTTGAAGCGGTACGAGCAGTACTTC. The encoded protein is CASSLKRYEQYF.

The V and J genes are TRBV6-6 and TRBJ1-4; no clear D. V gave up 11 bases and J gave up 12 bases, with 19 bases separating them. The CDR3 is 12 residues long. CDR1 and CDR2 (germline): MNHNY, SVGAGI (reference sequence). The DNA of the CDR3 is TGTGCCTCTCGAGGCGACCTCGGCCAACTGTTTTTT. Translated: CASRGDLGQLFF.

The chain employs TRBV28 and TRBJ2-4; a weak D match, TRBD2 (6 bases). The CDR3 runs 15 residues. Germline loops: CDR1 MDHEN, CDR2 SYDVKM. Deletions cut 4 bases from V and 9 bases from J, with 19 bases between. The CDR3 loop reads CASSWRAGSGGIQYF. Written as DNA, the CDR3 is TGTGCCAGCAGTTGGCGTGCGGGATCAGGCGGCATTCAGTACTTC.

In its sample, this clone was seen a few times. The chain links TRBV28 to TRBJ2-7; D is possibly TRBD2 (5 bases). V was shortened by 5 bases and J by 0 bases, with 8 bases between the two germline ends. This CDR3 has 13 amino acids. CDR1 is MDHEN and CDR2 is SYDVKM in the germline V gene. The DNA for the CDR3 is TGTGCCAGCAGTCTTGGGAGCTCCTACGAGCAGTACTTC. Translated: CASSLGSSYEQYF. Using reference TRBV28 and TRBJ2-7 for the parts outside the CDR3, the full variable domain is DVKVTQSSRYLVKRTGEKVFLECVQDMDHENMFWYRQDPGLGLRLIYFSYDVKMKEKGDIPEGYSVSREKKERFSLILESASTNQTSMYLCASSLGSSYEQYFGPGTRLTVT.